A selection of T cell receptor beta chains follows, all from one sample in a study of cytomegalovirus exposure and HLA in healthy donors. TCRdb keeps only in-frame clones here, not all; method: immunoSEQ multiplex PCR. The table shows 95,000 to 150,000 clones, with 66% occurring only once. Sequencing input: PBMCs. Every receptor here comes from a man aged 18 to 30 in good health and CMV-seronegative. CDR3s leave out the opening cysteine and the closing phenylalanine or tryptophan. Size is stated for part of the rows, as once, few or many counts, or as a class when the clone is expanded.

clone size	V gene	J gene	CDR3 protein
few	TRBV2	TRBJ1-1	ASSGGGGQGNTEAF
NA	TRBV29-1	TRBJ1-1	SARDSEAF
NA	TRBV19	TRBJ2-5	ASSMGLAETQY
NA	TRBV19	TRBJ2-7	ASLGSFSNEQY
NA	TRBV6-5	TRBJ1-2	ASSYWGANYGYT
NA	TRBV9	TRBJ1-1	ASSSRTDEAF
NA	TRBV28	TRBJ2-2	ASSPGQGVNTGELF
few	TRBV30	TRBJ2-1	AWSGLNRDSLYNEQF
few	TRBV28	TRBJ1-2	AITLTGSYGYT
NA	TRBV7-9	TRBJ1-2	SSSLQGGDGYT
NA	TRBV7-9	TRBJ2-7	ASRRDRGRHEQY
NA	TRBV28	TRBJ1-2	ASEGGGYT
NA	TRBV11-2	TRBJ1-2	ASSLDVRPPYGYT
NA	TRBV28	TRBJ2-3	ASSPQLAGRNTDTQY
NA	TRBV25-1	TRBJ1-1	ASSGPGQSRGYTEAF
NA	TRBV30	TRBJ1-4	AWRGTINEKLF
NA	TRBV9	TRBJ2-3	ASTQRGGTTDTQY
NA	TRBV9	TRBJ1-3	ASSRTGQLSGNTIY
NA	TRBV15	TRBJ2-7	ATSRVSGSYEQY
NA	TRBV7-9	TRBJ2-5	ASSLLSSQY
few	TRBV29-1	TRBJ1-2	SVDRGSSRYGYT
NA	TRBV5-1	TRBJ1-4	ASSQGQPNEKLF
NA	TRBV7-2	TRBJ2-5	ASSLNGSGGETQY
NA	TRBV25-1	TRBJ1-2	ASSESLTAPRGYT
NA	TRBV6-1	TRBJ1-5	ASNRAGSNQPQH
few	TRBV28	TRBJ1-2	ASSIPGMASGYT
NA	TRBV2	TRBJ2-6	ASSEMRSGANVLT
NA	TRBV12-5	TRBJ2-7	ASGLGHDYEQY
NA	TRBV28	TRBJ2-5	ATTKRGGIGETQY
NA	TRBV7-9	TRBJ2-7	ASRGGNPPYEQY
NA	TRBV28	TRBJ2-1	ASSPSGRATNEQF
NA	TRBV2	TRBJ2-5	ASVSGYTRQETQY
NA	TRBV18	TRBJ1-2	ASSPKQGTGSALYGYT
NA	TRBV28	TRBJ1-1	ASSPNDRVNTEAF
few	TRBV19	TRBJ2-2	ASTDYPSTGELF
NA	TRBV7-2	TRBJ2-3	ASSHRTSGTDTQY
NA	TRBV7-2	TRBJ1-2	ASSLVVQGGGYT
NA	TRBV4-2	TRBJ2-7	ASSQDSGAYEQY
NA	TRBV27	TRBJ2-7	ASSAGNYEQY
NA	TRBV7-9	TRBJ1-1	ASSLLDLLTGVRIRAF
NA	TRBV29-1	TRBJ2-7	SVASGSRYEQY
NA	TRBV29-1	TRBJ2-1	SVEEGTSFPNEQF
NA	TRBV7-9	TRBJ2-1	ASRDWTGSSYNEQF
NA	TRBV5-1	TRBJ1-2	ASSPITGGYT
NA	TRBV28	TRBJ1-1	ASNVRTGGFDTEAF
NA	TRBV23-1	TRBJ1-4	ASSQETRRVEEKLF
once	TRBV7-9	TRBJ2-1	ASSPVDNEQF
few	TRBV6-6	TRBJ2-5	ASRIQGAVTQY
NA	TRBV27	TRBJ1-4	ASSKFNPGTENEKLF
NA	TRBV7-8	TRBJ2-3	ASSLASDTQY
NA	TRBV27	TRBJ1-5	ASSRGQRNQPQH
NA	TRBV5-8	TRBJ2-7	ASSRLRYEQY
few	TRBV30	NA	AWNRDTYEQY
NA	TRBV27	TRBJ1-1	ASSRGTEAF
NA	TRBV9	TRBJ2-3	ASSAPTSAGGGSTDTQY
NA	TRBV30	TRBJ1-3	AWSQGFGNTIY
NA	TRBV10-2	TRBJ1-5	ASSAGNQPQH